Listed below are T cell receptor beta chains from one sample, sequenced in a study of patients and donors after allogeneic stem cell transplantation. TCRdb redid the calling of the RT-PCR reads with MiXCR, one entry per CDR3 protein. The sample carries about 960,000 distinct CDR3 sequences, under 20% recorded once. The sequenced material came from blood, either unsorted or a sorted T cell fraction (not recorded which). The source of these receptors is a human donor who was either an allogeneic HSCT recipient or a stem cell or donor lymphocyte infusion donor (not recorded which). It is not recorded whose cells these are; they may come from a transplant donor. Each CDR3 is given with its conserved first and last residue. The D gene is left open where the match is weak. Clone size is not always given. Where it is, it says once, few, many or a class for expanded clones.

TRBV29-1	few	15	.	TRBJ1-3	TGCAGCGTTGAGATTGGGTGGCACTCTGGAAACACCATATATTTT	CSVEIGWHSGNTIYF
TRBV9	few	15	.	TRBJ1-4	TGTGCCAGCAGCGTAGAAGGGGGGGCGAATGAAAAACTGTTTTTT	CASSVEGGANEKLFF
TRBV10-2	.	15	TRBD2	TRBJ2-7	TGCGCCAGCAGTGAGTATCCTAGCGGGTCATACGAGCAGTACTTC	CASSEYPSGSYEQYF
TRBV20-1	few	11	.	TRBJ2-3	TGCAGTGCTAGAGAAGACTACCTGCAGTATTTT	CSAREDYLQYF
TRBV12-3/TRBV12-4	few	15	TRBD2	TRBJ2-2	TGTGCCAGCAGTTTAGGGACTAGGGCCCCCGGGGAGCTGTTTTTT	CASSLGTRAPGELFF
TRBV29-1	few	14	TRBD2	TRBJ2-3	TGCAGCGTTGTCGGTAGCGGGATGGTGGATACGCAGTATTTT	CSVVGSGMVDTQYF
TRBV11-2	.	18	TRBD2	TRBJ2-3	TGTGCCAGCAGCACTCCTAGCGGGAGCCCTTTTCTCACAGATACGCAGTATTTT	CASSTPSGSPFLTDTQYF
TRBV11-2	.	18	.	TRBJ2-5	TGTGCCAGCAGCTTAGACGGCAGCCTCTGGGGCCTTCAAGAGACCCAGTACTTC	CASSLDGSLWGLQETQYF
TRBV5-5	few	16	.	TRBJ1-4	TGTGCCAGCAGCTTGGATGGGGGGGCAACTAATGAAAAACTGTTTTTT	CASSLDGGATNEKLFF
TRBV12-3/TRBV12-4	.	16	TRBD2	TRBJ2-1	TGTGCCAGCAGTTTGCGGGAGGGGAGGTCCCACAATGAGCAGTTCTTC	CASSLREGRSHNEQFF
TRBV5-1	few	16	TRBD1	TRBJ1-2	TGCGCCAGCAGACATGGACAGGGCTCGGCTAACTATGGCTACACCTTC	CASRHGQGSANYGYTF
TRBV9	few	16	.	TRBJ2-1	TGTGCCAGCAGCACCTCCTTGGACTGGATATACAATGAGCAGTTCTTC	CASSTSLDWIYNEQFF
TRBV6-6	few	13	.	TRBJ1-1	TGTGCCAGCAGTTACCTGCAACAGACTGAAGCTTTCTTT	CASSYLQQTEAFF
TRBV5-1	few	15	.	TRBJ2-3	TGCGCCAGCAGCACTGGTAGGGTTGGCACAGATACGCAGTATTTT	CASSTGRVGTDTQYF
TRBV6-2/TRBV6-3	.	16	TRBD1	TRBJ1-5	TGTGCCAGCAGTTGGGGACAGGGGGACAACAATCAGCCCCAGCATTTT	CASSWGQGDNNQPQHF
TRBV7-2	.	14	.	TRBJ1-1	TGTGCCAGCAGCTTAAAATGGATGAACACTGAAGCTTTCTTT	CASSLKWMNTEAFF
TRBV2	few	14	TRBD2	TRBJ2-2	TGTGCCAGCAGTGTCCTAGCGGCGGCCGGGGAGCTGTTTTTT	CASSVLAAAGELFF
TRBV7-3	.	16	.	TRBJ2-3	TGTGCCAGCAGCTTGACGGTAGATGGGGGACGAGATACGCAGTATTTT	CASSLTVDGGRDTQYF
TRBV9	.	13	TRBD2	TRBJ2-2	TGTGCCAGCAGCGTAGGGGAGGGGAGGGAGCTGTTTTTT	CASSVGEGRELFF
TRBV11-2	few	18	.	TRBJ2-6	TGTGCCAGCAGCTTAGAGGGCAGGGTCTCCCCTGGGGCCAACGTCCTGACTTTC	CASSLEGRVSPGANVLTF
TRBV6-5	few	16	TRBD1	TRBJ2-3	TGTGCCAGCAGTTACGGGACAGTGTGGGGCACAGATACGCAGTATTTT	CASSYGTVWGTDTQYF
TRBV4-1	many	16	TRBD2	TRBJ2-1	TGCGCCAGCAGCCAACAAGCGGGAGGGCCTAGTAATGAGCAGTTCTTC	CASSQQAGGPSNEQFF
TRBV5-1	.	17	TRBD2	TRBJ2-2	TGCGCCAGCAGCCTGGCCCCGGGACTAGCTAACACCGGGGAGCTGTTTTTT	CASSLAPGLANTGELFF